The 2 T cell receptor beta chains presented below share a single source sample, sequenced in a study of vaccination and CD4 T cells after COVID-19. Antigens of these TCRs are unknown. The Oncomine TCR Beta short-read assay was applied to DNA of cultured CD4+ T cells. TCRdb analysed the PCR reads with MiXCR anew, one entry per CDR3 protein. The sample shows about 17,000 distinct CDR3 sequences, about 53% of them seen only once. Treatment in this sample: roughly 11-day PBMC culture with coronavirus spike peptide pools or control peptides (ViraFEST assay). The sample was CD4+ T cells from blood, cultured in vitro. Source of these receptors: a human donor who had recovered from COVID-19.

This chain connects TRBV5-1 to TRBJ2-3, with D possibly called TRBD1 or TRBD2 (5 bases each). In germline, CDR1 is SGHRS, CDR2 YFSETQ. Between the trimmed V and J ends, which lost 4 bases and 3 bases, there was a span of 24 bases. The CDR3 has 18 residues. The CDR3 reads CASSPINYRDRPTDTQYF. CDR3 bases: TGCGCCAGCAGCCCAATAAACTACCGGGACCGTCCGACAGATACGCAGTATTTT.

V is TRBV6-5 and J is TRBJ2-5; TRBD2 matches at 9 bases. V lost 0 bases and J lost 1; bases outside the gene matches: 3. CDR1 and CDR2 from the germline V gene are MNHEY and SVGAGI. This CDR3 contains 16 residues. CDR3 sequence: CASSYSLAGSQETQYF. The DNA for the CDR3 is TGTGCCAGCAGTTACTCCCTAGCGGGGAGCCAAGAGACCCAGTACTTC.